This T cell receptor (beta chain) was sequenced during a study of vaccination effects on CD4 cells after COVID-19 (dated by TCRdb to between 2021 and 2024). Looking at the study overall: Each participant got two doses of an mRNA SARS-CoV-2 vaccine, either BNT162b2 or mRNA-1273. In both COVID-19 convalescent patients and infection-naive vaccine recipients, the study compared SARS-CoV-2 spike-specific CD4+ TCR repertoires from before mRNA vaccination with those from after it. The full study included ten to eleven COVID-19 convalescent patients and several SARS-CoV-2-naive healthy vaccine recipients. Pre-vaccine samples from a couple of convalescent patients were drawn 16 days and one week before the first dose, 142 and 148 days after COVID-19 diagnosis. Cultures from other donors in the study were sequenced with the Oncomine TCR Beta short-read assay on an Illumina iSeq 100.

The library relied on the immunoSEQ multiplex PCR assay. DNA from the cultured and isolated CD4+ T cells underwent TCR beta CDR3 sequencing. Turning to the authors' computational methods: The analysis removed non-productive TCR sequences, trimmed reads to the CDR3 region, and retained only CDR3s that were 7 or more amino acids long. The MANAFEST web app was used to pick out antigen-specific clonotypes by comparing their expansion in peptide wells with that in reference cultures. Positive clones required FDR<0.05 expansion versus reference and all other wells, odds ratio above 5, and frequency above 0.1% in two replicate wells. Cross-reactive clonotypes were defined as significantly expanded in SARS-CoV-2 spike wells and in at least one common cold coronavirus spike condition. Levenshtein distance calculated with the stringdist R package was used to assess CDR3 similarity, and unrooted trees were constructed with ape in R 3.6.1. TCRdb took this table from immuneACCESS and kept in-frame rearrangements with V and J called. Such tables lack part of the clones; where checked against another copy, unresolved V genes explain under half of the gap, and the rest is unexplained. That table is the source of V, J and clone size, and D and trimming were worked out from the DNA. This sample gives around 49,000 clones in total; approximately 70% of them show up just once. The biggest ten clones account for roughly 30% of the sample.

The germline V gene (reference sequence) sets CDR1 to PRHDT and CDR2 to FYEKMQ. A distance of 23 bases separates the germline ends of V and J, which lose 4 bases and 8 bases respectively. The cysteine opens and the phenylalanine closes a CDR3 of 16 amino acids. Kept here is only the CDR3 DNA, which spans 48 bases and is read in frame from base 1. This clone occurred once. No antigen is known for it. Base qualities are missing; no much larger clone stands one base away. The paper's findings and limits, for the study overall: Marked clonal contraction was observed in both infection-induced and vaccine-induced clones at late post-vaccination timepoints, consistent with waning T cell responses. In convalescent patients, the post-vaccine spike-reactive repertoire consisted mainly of new vaccine-induced clones, largely distinct from infection-induced clones. The study was limited by a small number of convalescent patients, and early post-infection timepoints were lacking.

The ViraFEST assay stimulated PBMC with viral peptide pools and then used TCR sequencing to identify antigen-specific CD4+ T cell clonotypes by expansion. After less than eleven days of culture, CD4+ T cells were isolated with the EasySep CD4+ T cell isolation kit. Convalescent patients had PCR-confirmed SARS-CoV-2 infection between March and December 2020, before Alpha, Beta and Delta variants emerged in the United States. Each well held around 1.9 million PBMC cultured in IMDM containing 5% human AB serum, 10 IU/ml IL-2 and gentamicin, along with about 9.3 ug/ml peptides. Half of the culture medium was replaced with fresh IL-2-containing medium on days 3 and 7. Unless noted otherwise, every peptide stimulation condition was cultured in triplicate wells. PBMC were separated from whole blood using Ficoll-Paque Plus gradient centrifugation and were then either cryopreserved at -140C or used fresh. The QIAamp micro DNA kit was used to extract genomic DNA from the cultured CD4+ T cells.

This sample comprised CD4+ T cells from PBMCs cultured with a peptide pool, obtained before COVID-19 vaccination. This receptor was obtained from a human donor who had a prior SARS-CoV-2 infection. The sequence joins TRBV13 to TRBJ1-2; a tentative D match to TRBD1 spans 5 bases. The bases read TGTGCCAGCAGCTCATCACCGGGACCCTCACGTGGGGGCTACACCTTC. Translation gives CASSSSPGPSRGGYTF.